Given below is one TCR beta chain in context. These data originate in a study of T cell changes during pregnancy in multiple sclerosis. The V segment lost 7 bases and the J segment 11 bases; nucleotides outside the gene matches: 22. The germline CDR1 and CDR2 sequences are LGHNA and YNFKEQ. This CDR3 has 17 residues. Clones were read by immunoSEQ multiplex PCR, and TCRdb kept only the in-frame ones, dropping some. The sample shows around 99,000 clones, approximately 90% of them seen only once. This clonotype was obtained from a female donor in good health, enrolled as a control in a pregnancy study. The sample consisted of peripheral blood, taken in the third trimester of pregnancy. The chain is built from TRBV4-2 and TRBJ2-3; 9 bases agree with TRBD2. DNA for the CDR3: TGTGCCAGCATCGAAGAGTGTCTAGCGGGGTTCCGGGTAGTGCAGTATTTT. Amino acid sequence: CASIEECLAGFRVVQYF.